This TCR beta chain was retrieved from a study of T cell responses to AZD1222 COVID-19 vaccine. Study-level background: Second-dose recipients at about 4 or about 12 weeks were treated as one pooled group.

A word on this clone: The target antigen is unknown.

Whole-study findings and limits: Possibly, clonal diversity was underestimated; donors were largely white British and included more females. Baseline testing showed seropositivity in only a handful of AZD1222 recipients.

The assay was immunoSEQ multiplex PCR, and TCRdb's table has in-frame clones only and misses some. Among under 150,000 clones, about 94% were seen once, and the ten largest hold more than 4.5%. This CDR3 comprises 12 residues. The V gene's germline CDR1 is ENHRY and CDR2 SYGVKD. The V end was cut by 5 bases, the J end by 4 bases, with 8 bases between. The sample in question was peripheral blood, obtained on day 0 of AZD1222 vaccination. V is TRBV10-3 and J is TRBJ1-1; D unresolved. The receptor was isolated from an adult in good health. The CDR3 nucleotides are TGTGCCATCAGTCTAGGCCGCACTGAAGCTTTCTTT. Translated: CAISLGRTEAFF.